These T cell receptor beta chains were read from a single sample in a study of Ad26.COV2.S vaccination and SARS-CoV-2 variants. TCRdb keeps only in-frame clones here, not all; method: immunoSEQ multiplex PCR. The sample carries 300,000 to 350,000 clones, 90% recorded once. This material consisted of peripheral blood, taken in a trial of Ad26.COV2.S vaccine versus placebo. These receptors were collected from a person aged 18-65 years who received the Ad26.COV2.S COVID-19 vaccine or a placebo. CDR3s include the opening cysteine and the closing phenylalanine or tryptophan. Each record gives: clone size, J gene, D gene, V gene, CDR3 protein, CDR3 DNA. D genes are given only for firm matches. Clone size is shown for a subset of rows, as once, few, many or a class of expanded clone.

>once|TRBJ1-1|-|TRBV4-3
CASSQDRGYTEAFF
TGCGCCAGCAGCCAAGACAGGGGATATACTGAAGCTTTCTTT
>-|TRBJ2-3|TRBD2|TRBV5-6
CASSSLLAGVKSSTDTQYF
TGTGCCAGCAGCTCCCTTCTAGCGGGAGTGAAGTCTAGCACAGATACGCAGTATTTT
>-|TRBJ2-7|-|TRBV6-2/TRBV6-3
CASSPSYEQYF
TGTGCCAGCAGCCCTTCCTACGAGCAGTACTTC
>-|TRBJ1-1|-|TRBV10-2
CASEGQKPEAFF
TGCGCCAGCGAAGGACAGAAGCCTGAAGCTTTCTTT
>few|TRBJ2-3|-|TRBV2
CASSQGTASTDTQYF
TGTGCCAGCAGCCAAGGGACGGCTAGCACAGATACGCAGTATTTT
>-|TRBJ1-2|-|TRBV30
CAWRATGLGLYGYTF
TGTGCCTGGAGGGCTACAGGGCTGGGTCTCTATGGCTACACCTTC
>few|TRBJ1-3|-|TRBV7-8
CASSFEGVGRTLSGNTIYF
TGTGCCAGCAGCTTCGAAGGGGTGGGCCGAACCCTCTCTGGAAACACCATATATTTT
>-|TRBJ1-5|TRBD1|TRBV28
CASSQTGEAQPQHF
TGTGCCAGCAGTCAGACAGGGGAGGCTCAGCCCCAGCATTTT
>few|TRBJ1-2|-|TRBV27
CASSLSGAYGYTF
TGTGCCAGCAGTTTATCAGGTGCCTATGGCTACACCTTC
>-|TRBJ1-4|-|TRBV7-9
CASSNGQGLNEKLFF
TGTGCCAGCAGTAATGGGCAGGGGCTTAATGAAAAACTGTTTTTT
>-|TRBJ1-4|-|TRBV7-9
CASSYSGFGQTNEKLFF
TGTGCCAGCAGCTATTCGGGGTTTGGGCAAACTAATGAAAAACTGTTTTTT
>-|TRBJ2-3|-|TRBV9
CASSVLDGVDTQYF
TGTGCCAGCAGCGTACTAGATGGGGTGGATACGCAGTATTTT
>-|TRBJ1-1|TRBD1|TRBV5-1
CASSGTGPTEAFF
TGCGCCAGCTCCGGGACAGGGCCCACTGAAGCTTTCTTT
>-|TRBJ1-1|TRBD1|TRBV12-3/TRBV12-4
CASVGQGGTEAFF
TGTGCCAGCGTAGGACAGGGGGGGACCGAGGCTTTCTTT
>-|TRBJ1-1|-|TRBV19
CASSIDGFVDTEAFF
TGTGCCAGTAGTATTGATGGCTTCGTGGACACTGAAGCTTTCTTT
>-|TRBJ1-4|-|TRBV29-1
CSVEDQGLLGEKLFF
TGCAGCGTTGAAGATCAGGGACTCTTGGGGGAAAAACTGTTTTTT
>-|TRBJ1-1|-|TRBV7-9
CASSLMGVSEAFF
TGTGCCAGCAGCTTAATGGGGGTGAGTGAAGCTTTCTTT
>few|TRBJ1-5|-|TRBV7-9
CASSLNLGQPQHF
TGTGCCAGCAGCTTGAATCTGGGTCAGCCCCAGCATTTT
>-|TRBJ2-5|-|TRBV10-3
CAISEARGIRETQYF
TGTGCCATCAGTGAGGCCCGTGGGATTAGGGAGACCCAGTACTTC
>-|TRBJ2-1|-|TRBV27
CASKPGLSQGQFF
TGTGCCAGCAAGCCAGGACTGTCTCAGGGGCAGTTCTTC
>-|TRBJ1-1|-|TRBV27
CASSLGIGGGDTEAFF
TGTGCCAGCAGTTTAGGTATTGGAGGGGGTGACACTGAAGCTTTCTTT
>-|TRBJ2-5|-|TRBV6-8
CASSYGQGGETQYF
TGTGCCAGCAGTTACGGACAGGGAGGGGAGACCCAGTACTTC
>once|TRBJ2-1|-|TRBV7-6
CASSPRNEQFF
TGTGCCAGCAGCCCAAGGAATGAGCAGTTCTTC
>-|TRBJ2-1|-|TRBV6-6
CASSPKVRTLTYNEQFF
TGTGCCAGCAGTCCCAAGGTGAGGACCTTAACGTACAATGAGCAGTTCTTC
>-|TRBJ2-1|-|TRBV27
CASSPFAGLRFF
TGTGCCAGCAGTCCATTTGCGGGGTTAAGGTTCTTC
>-|TRBJ2-2|-|TRBV5-1
CASSLQGPGELFF
TGCGCCAGCAGCTTACAGGGACCCGGGGAGCTGTTTTTT